These 2 T cell receptor beta chains came from one sample sequenced in a study of early T cells in non-severe SARS-CoV-2 infection (dated by TCRdb to the early 2020s). The library relied on 5' RACE. Data came from a NextSeq 500. TCRdb trimmed public reads at Q25 via fastp, called clones via MiXCR and kept in-frame beta chains. Every CDR3 protein is listed once, alongside the most common genes and DNA of its rows. The table for this sample lists about 56,000 distinct CDR3 sequences; around 16% of them were counted only once. The top ten clones comprise approximately 4% of the sample. The sample was whole blood, taken at baseline. The source is an adult who was a healthcare worker with PCR-confirmed SARS-CoV-2 infection or an uninfected control (not recorded which).

This clonotype was seen repeatedly, ten times or more. The CDR3 DNA is TGTGCCAGCAGTTCGGGACTAGCGTCCACTGAGCAGTTCTTC. As protein: CASSSGLASTEQFF. J is TRBJ2-1 and V is TRBV12-3 or TRBV12-4, with TRBD2 matching 10 bases. This CDR3 is built from 14 residues. V dropped 4 bases and J dropped 9; count of bases not matched to a gene: 6.

This clonotype was found a few times. This chain uses TRBV5-1 with TRBJ2-3; TRBD2 might be the D (6 bases). V dropped 0 bases and J dropped 6 bases, with 14 bases sitting between them. Germline-derived CDR1 and CDR2 are SGHRS and YFSETQ. The CDR3 runs 15 residues. CDR3 in DNA: TGCGCCAGCAGCTTGGTATCGGGAGATAGGGATACGCAGTATTTT. Translated: CASSLVSGDRDTQYF. The whole variable domain, filled in from reference TRBV5-1 and TRBJ2-3, reads KAGVTQTPRYLIKTRGQQVTLSCSPISGHRSVSWYQQTPGQGLQFLFEYFSETQRNKGNFPGRFSGRQFSNSRSEMNVSTLELGDSALYLCASSLVSGDRDTQYFGPGTRLTVL.